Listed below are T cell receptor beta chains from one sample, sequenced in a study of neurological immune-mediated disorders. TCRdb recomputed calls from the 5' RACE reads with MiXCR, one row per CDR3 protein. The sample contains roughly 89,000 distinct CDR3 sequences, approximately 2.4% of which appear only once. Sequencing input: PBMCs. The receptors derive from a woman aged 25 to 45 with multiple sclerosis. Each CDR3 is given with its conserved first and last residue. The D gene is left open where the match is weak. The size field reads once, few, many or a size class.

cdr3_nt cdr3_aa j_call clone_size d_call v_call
TGTGCCAGCAGTCCGTGGCGGGGAAGCTCCTACGAGCAGTACTTC CASSPWRGSSYEQYF TRBJ2-7 many - TRBV2
TGCGCCAGCAGCCCCCTCCCGACAGTTTACTCCTACAATGAGCAGTTCTTC CASSPLPTVYSYNEQFF TRBJ2-1 many - TRBV5-1
TGTGCCAGCAGCTCGACAGGGGCGTCCTACGAGCAGTACTTC CASSSTGASYEQYF TRBJ2-7 many TRBD1 TRBV7-2
TGCAGTGCTAGAAACGGACTCAGGGACGGCTATGGCTACACCTTC CSARNGLRDGYGYTF TRBJ1-2 many - TRBV20-1
TGTGCCAGCAGTTTAGGGTCAGCATTCTATGGCTACACCTTC CASSLGSAFYGYTF TRBJ1-2 many - TRBV28
TGTGCCAGCAGCTTTTTGGAGGGTTACAATGAGCAGTTCTTC CASSFLEGYNEQFF TRBJ2-1 many - TRBV7-8
TGTGCCAGCAAACGGGAGAGGACGAACACCGGGGAGCTGTTTTTT CASKRERTNTGELFF TRBJ2-2 many - TRBV27
TGCGCCAGCATTGGGCAGCGGATGGGGGACACTGAAGCTTTCTTT CASIGQRMGDTEAFF TRBJ1-1 few - TRBV10-2
TGCAGTGTACTCGGGAGTTATGACACCGGGGAGCTGTTTTTT CSVLGSYDTGELFF TRBJ2-2 many - TRBV20-1
TGTGCCAGCAGCAGAGGGACTCCGGATACGCAGTATTTT CASSRGTPDTQYF TRBJ2-3 many - TRBV7-9
TGTGCCAGCAGCGTAGGGACTAGCGATTTAGGCGAGCAGTACTTC CASSVGTSDLGEQYF TRBJ2-7 many TRBD2 TRBV9
TGTGCCAGCAGCCCCGGCGGGCAGTTCTTC CASSPGGQFF TRBJ2-1 many - TRBV7-9
TGTGCCAGCAGGGCCACAGACAGGCCGAGGACTGAAGCTTTCTTT CASRATDRPRTEAFF TRBJ1-1 many - TRBV12-3/TRBV12-4
TGCAGTGCTATTGACAGGACGCACGAGCAGTACTTC CSAIDRTHEQYF TRBJ2-7 many - TRBV20-1
TGTGCCAGCATCAGACAGGGAGCGTACGAGCAGTACTTC CASIRQGAYEQYF TRBJ2-7 many TRBD1 TRBV5-6
TGCAGCGCCCTTACGGGACTAGTAACAGATACGCAGTATTTT CSALTGLVTDTQYF TRBJ2-3 many TRBD2 TRBV29-1
TGCAGTGCTGTCGGGAGTGGTTACAATGAGCAGTTCTTC CSAVGSGYNEQFF TRBJ2-1 few - TRBV20-1
TGTGCCAGTAGTATCGGGGGCGGCTCCTACGAGCAGTACTTC CASSIGGGSYEQYF TRBJ2-7 many - TRBV19
TGTGCCAGCAGGCGGGACAGGAACCGGAACTCTGGGGCCAACGTCCTGACTTTC CASRRDRNRNSGANVLTF TRBJ2-6 many TRBD1 TRBV12-3/TRBV12-4
TGTGCCAGCAGTTTAGCAGGTGGTCAGCCCCAGCATTTT CASSLAGGQPQHF TRBJ1-5 many - TRBV27
TGTGCCAGCAGAACTACCCCAGCGGGAGAGGTGTCCGGGGAGCTGTTTTTT CASRTTPAGEVSGELFF TRBJ2-2 many TRBD2 TRBV7-9
TGCGCCAGCAGCACAGGCCCTTCCACAGATACGCAGTATTTT CASSTGPSTDTQYF TRBJ2-3 many - TRBV5-1
TGTGCCAGCAGTTACTCGGATGTGCAGTTCTTC CASSYSDVQFF TRBJ2-1 few - TRBV6-6
TGCAGTGCTAGAGAGGCAGTTAATGAAAAACTGTTTTTT CSAREAVNEKLFF TRBJ1-4 many - TRBV20-1
TGCAGTGCTAGAGATTTGCGGACGTACAATGAGCAGTTCTTC CSARDLRTYNEQFF TRBJ2-1 many - TRBV20-1
TGTGCCAGCAGAAGAGGCGGGGAGCTGTTTTTT CASRRGGELFF TRBJ2-2 many - TRBV6-5
TGCGCCAGCAGCCAAGATCTTCAGCGGGTTGGCCGGAACCCAGATACGCAGTATTTT CASSQDLQRVGRNPDTQYF TRBJ2-3 many - TRBV4-1
TGTGCCTGGAGTTCAGGCTTTGAAAAACTGTTTTTT CAWSSGFEKLFF TRBJ1-4 many - TRBV30
TGTGCCAGCAGCCCTAGGGGGTCCGGTCAGCCCCAGCATTTT CASSPRGSGQPQHF TRBJ1-5 many - TRBV7-8
TGCGCCAGCAGCCAGGCAAGGACAGGGGCCCACGAGCAGTACTTC CASSQARTGAHEQYF TRBJ2-7 many TRBD1 TRBV4-3
TGTGCCAGCAGCCCCCGTAATAGCGGCTACGAGCAGTACTTC CASSPRNSGYEQYF TRBJ2-7 many - TRBV5-6
TGCAGTGCTAGGGGGACCGGTTACGAGCAGTACTTC CSARGTGYEQYF TRBJ2-7 many - TRBV20-1
TGTGCCAGCACCCCGGGACAGGGCCCCGGGGAGCTGTTTTTT CASTPGQGPGELFF TRBJ2-2 many TRBD1 TRBV27
TGTGCCAGTGCGAAGGGATTCGTCACTGAAGCTTTCTTT CASAKGFVTEAFF TRBJ1-1 many - TRBV19
TGTGCCAGCAGCCCAACGGCCACCCGATACGAGCAGTACTTC CASSPTATRYEQYF TRBJ2-7 many - TRBV6-5
TGCGCCAGCAGCCAAGATGGACCCGGGCTAGCGGGAGAGAATGAGCAGTTCTTC CASSQDGPGLAGENEQFF TRBJ2-1 many TRBD2 TRBV4-3
TGTGCCAGCAGAGGACAGAGAGTGGAGCCCCAGCATTTT CASRGQRVEPQHF TRBJ1-5 many - TRBV12-3/TRBV12-4
TGCAGTGCAACCGGGACTAGCGGCCAAGAGACCCAGTACTTC CSATGTSGQETQYF TRBJ2-5 many TRBD2 TRBV20-1
TGTGCCACCAGTGATTTGGGACAGGGGGGGGATGAGCAGTTCTTC CATSDLGQGGDEQFF TRBJ2-1 many TRBD1 TRBV24-1
TGTGCCAGCAGGCAGGGACAGGGGTTGAACACTGAAGCTTTCTTT CASRQGQGLNTEAFF TRBJ1-1 many TRBD1 TRBV12-3/TRBV12-4
TGTGCCAGCAGTTTAGTGGACAGGCCCCAGCATTTT CASSLVDRPQHF TRBJ1-5 many - TRBV12-3/TRBV12-4
TGTGCCAGCAGCCCAGGCCGGGGCGGGTCCTACAATGAGCAGTTCTTC CASSPGRGGSYNEQFF TRBJ2-1 many - TRBV7-2
TGTGCCAGCTACCGGAGGGCCGACGGGAAGACCCAGTACTTC CASYRRADGKTQYF TRBJ2-5 many - TRBV7-8
TGCAGTGCTCCAAAGGGGGAACCCTACGAGCAGTACTTC CSAPKGEPYEQYF TRBJ2-7 many - TRBV20-1
TGTGCCAGCAGCTTAACAGGCTCCCGACTAGCGGGAGGAGGCAATGAGCAGTTCTTC CASSLTGSRLAGGGNEQFF TRBJ2-1 many TRBD2 TRBV7-3